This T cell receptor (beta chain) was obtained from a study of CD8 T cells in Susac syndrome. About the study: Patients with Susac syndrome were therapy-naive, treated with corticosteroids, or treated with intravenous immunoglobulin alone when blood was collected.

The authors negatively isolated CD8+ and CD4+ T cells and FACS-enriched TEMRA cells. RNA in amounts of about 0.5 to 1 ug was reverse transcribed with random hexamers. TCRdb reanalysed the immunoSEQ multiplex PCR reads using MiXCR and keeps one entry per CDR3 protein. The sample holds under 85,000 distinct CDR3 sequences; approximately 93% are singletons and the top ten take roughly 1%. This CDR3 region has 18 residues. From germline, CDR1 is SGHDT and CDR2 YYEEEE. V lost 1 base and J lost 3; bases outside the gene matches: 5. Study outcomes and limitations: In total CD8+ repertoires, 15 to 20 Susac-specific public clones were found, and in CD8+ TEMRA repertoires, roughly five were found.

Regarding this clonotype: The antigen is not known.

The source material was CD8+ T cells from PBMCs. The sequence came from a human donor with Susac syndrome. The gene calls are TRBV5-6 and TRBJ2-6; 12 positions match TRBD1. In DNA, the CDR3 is TGTGCCAGCAGCTTGATCGGGACAGGGGGCGTTGGGGCCAACGTCCTGACTTTC. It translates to CASSLIGTGGVGANVLTF.